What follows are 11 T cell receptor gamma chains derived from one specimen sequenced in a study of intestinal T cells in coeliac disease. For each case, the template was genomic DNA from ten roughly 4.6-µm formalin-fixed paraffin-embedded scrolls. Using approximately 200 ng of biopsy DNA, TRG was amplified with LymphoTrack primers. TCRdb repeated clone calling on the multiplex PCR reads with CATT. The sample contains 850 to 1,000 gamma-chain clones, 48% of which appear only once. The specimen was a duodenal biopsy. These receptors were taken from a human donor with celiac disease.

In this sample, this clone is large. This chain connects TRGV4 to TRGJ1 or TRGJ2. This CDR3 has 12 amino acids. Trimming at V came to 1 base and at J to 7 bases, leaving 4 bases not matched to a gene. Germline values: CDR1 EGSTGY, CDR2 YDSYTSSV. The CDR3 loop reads CATWDGRYKKLF. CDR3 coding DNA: TGTGCCACCTGGGATGGTAGGTATAAGAAACTCTTT.

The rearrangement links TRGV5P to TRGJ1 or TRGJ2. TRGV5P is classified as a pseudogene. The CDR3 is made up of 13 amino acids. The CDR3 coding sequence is TGTGCCACCCTGGGGCGTTCTTATTATAAGAAACTCTTT. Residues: CATLGRSYYKKLF.

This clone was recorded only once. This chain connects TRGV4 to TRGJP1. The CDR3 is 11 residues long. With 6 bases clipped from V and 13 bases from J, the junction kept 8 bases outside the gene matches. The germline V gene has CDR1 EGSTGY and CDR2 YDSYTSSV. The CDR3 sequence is CATWTGLFKIF. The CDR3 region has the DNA TGTGCCACCTGGACAGGGTTGTTCAAGATATTT.

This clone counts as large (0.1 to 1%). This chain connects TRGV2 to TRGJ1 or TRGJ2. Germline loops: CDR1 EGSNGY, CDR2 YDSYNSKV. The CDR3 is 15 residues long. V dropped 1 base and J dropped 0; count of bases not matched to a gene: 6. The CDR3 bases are TGTGCCACCTGGGACGGTCGATGGAATTATTATAAGAAACTCTTT. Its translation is CATWDGRWNYYKKLF.

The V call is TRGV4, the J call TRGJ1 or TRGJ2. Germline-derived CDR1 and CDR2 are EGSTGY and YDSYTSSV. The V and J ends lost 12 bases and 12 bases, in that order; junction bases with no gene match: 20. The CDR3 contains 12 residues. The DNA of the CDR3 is TGTGCCCACCTGGGATGGCTCCCTCGGAAACTCTTT. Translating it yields CAHLGWLPRKLF.

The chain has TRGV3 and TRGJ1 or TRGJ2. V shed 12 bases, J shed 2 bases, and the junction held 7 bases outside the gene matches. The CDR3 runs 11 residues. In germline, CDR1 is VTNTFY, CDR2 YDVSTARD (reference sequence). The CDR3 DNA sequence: TGTGCCGCTATTCATTATTATAAGAAACTCTTT. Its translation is CAAIHYYKKLF.

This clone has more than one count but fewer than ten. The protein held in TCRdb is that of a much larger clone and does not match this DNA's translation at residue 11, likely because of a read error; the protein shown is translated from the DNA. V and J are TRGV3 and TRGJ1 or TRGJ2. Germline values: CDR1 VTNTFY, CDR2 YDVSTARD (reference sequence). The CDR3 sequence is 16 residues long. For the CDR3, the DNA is TGTGCCACCTGGGACGGCCCAGCTCTTAATTGTTATAAGAAACTCTTT. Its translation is CATWDGPALNCYKKLF.

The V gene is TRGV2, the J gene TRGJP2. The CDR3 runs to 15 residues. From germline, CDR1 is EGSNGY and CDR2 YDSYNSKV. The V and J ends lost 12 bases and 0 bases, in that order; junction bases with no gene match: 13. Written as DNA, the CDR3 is TGTGCCCACCTCCCACGGGATAGTAGTGATTGGATCAAGACGTTT. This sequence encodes CAHLPRDSSDWIKTF.

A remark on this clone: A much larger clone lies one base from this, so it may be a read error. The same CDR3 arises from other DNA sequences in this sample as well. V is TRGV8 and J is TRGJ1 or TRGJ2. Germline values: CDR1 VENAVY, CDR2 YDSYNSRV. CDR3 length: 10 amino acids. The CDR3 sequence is CATWGTKKLF. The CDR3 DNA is TGTGCCACCTGGGGCACTAAGAAACTCTTC.

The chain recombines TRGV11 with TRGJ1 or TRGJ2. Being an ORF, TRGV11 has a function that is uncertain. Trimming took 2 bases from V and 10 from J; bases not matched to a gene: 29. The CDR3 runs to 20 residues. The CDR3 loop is CACWIRPPRGHGPVIIKKLF. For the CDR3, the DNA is TGTGCCTGCTGGATTAGGCCCCCTCGAGGGCACGGGCCAGTTATTATAAAGAAACTCTTT.

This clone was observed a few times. The CDR3, as DNA: TGTGCCACCTGGGATCTTTATTATAAGAAACTCTTT. Translating gives CATWDLYYKKLF. This rearrangement joins TRGV2 to TRGJ1 or TRGJ2. The CDR3 spans 12 residues. The J segment lost 3 bases and the V segment lost 4 bases, leaving 3 bases of the junction unmatched. Germline V lookup: CDR1 EGSNGY, CDR2 YDSYNSKV.